One sample yielded the 23 T cell receptor beta chains listed below, sequenced in a study of regulatory T cells in long-lasting Graves disease. Libraries of TCR beta came from iRepertoire HTBI primers plus Arm-PCR of CDR3 regions. TCRdb used MiXCR to reprocess the multiplex PCR reads, holding one entry per CDR3 protein. The data contain about 430,000 distinct CDR3 sequences, roughly a fifth of them singletons. Time point: persistent/refractory GD, antithyroid drugs over 5 years with positive TRAb. The TCR library was made from RNA extracted from PBMCs. The input for sequencing was peripheral blood mononuclear cells (PBMCs), taken when the disease was refractory, from a patient treated with antithyroid drugs. The receptor set was obtained from a female donor with Graves disease.

This clonotype was picked up many times. The chain links TRBV29-1 to TRBJ2-5; D is perhaps TRBD2 (6 bases). CDR1 and CDR2 from the germline V gene are SQVTM and ANQGSEA. The V gene lost 6 bases and the J gene lost 4 bases, with 12 bases spanning the gap. This CDR3 contains 12 residues. CDR3 in amino acids: CSVKVGGETQYF. The DNA of the CDR3 is TGCAGCGTGAAAGTGGGGGGAGAGACCCAGTACTTC.

The table lists this clonotype with many counts. This rearrangement joins TRBV28 to TRBJ2-7; a possible D gene is TRBD1 (7 bases). The CDR3 contains 15 residues. Per the germline V gene, CDR1 is MDHEN and CDR2 is SYDVKM. Trimming removed 5 bases at V and 5 bases at J, with 19 bases between. For the CDR3, the DNA is TGTGCCAGCAGTACCTTAGACAGGGAGGTTCACGAGCAGTACTTC. This sequence encodes CASSTLDREVHEQYF.

V gene TRBV13 combines with J gene TRBJ2-4, with D tentatively TRBD2 (5 bases). V was clipped by 7 bases and J by 16 bases, with 8 bases between them. In germline, CDR1 is PRHDT, CDR2 FYEKMQ (reference sequence). This CDR3 region has 8 residues. CDR3 DNA: TGTGCCAGCACCCCGGGATACTTC. Protein sequence: CASTPGYF.

The gene calls are TRBV11-3 and TRBJ2-2; a weak D match, TRBD2 (5 bases). V lost 1 base, J lost 13 bases, and 7 bases lay in between. CDR3 length equals 11 residues. The germline V gene encodes CDR1 SGHNT and CDR2 YENEEA. The DNA of the CDR3 is TGTGCCAGCAGCTTAGGAGGGCGGCTGTTTTTT. It is translated as CASSLGGRLFF.

Concerning this clonotype itself: A read error is possible here, since a much larger clone lies one base away. CDR3 sequence reads: CASSVGRGQREKLFF. CDR3 nucleotides: TGTGCCAGCAGCGTAGGCAGGGGGCAACGTGAAAAACTGTTTTTT. The chain recombines TRBV9 with TRBJ1-4; 8 bases fit TRBD1. There are 15 residues in the CDR3. Unmatched junction bases numbered 5, after V lost 0 bases and J lost 7 bases. CDR1 is SGDLS and CDR2 is YYNGEE in the germline V gene.

The genes are TRBV28 and TRBJ2-5; D is unclear. CDR3 length: 16 amino acids. CDR1 and CDR2 from the germline V gene are MDHEN and SYDVKM. The ends were cut back, 1 base at V and 3 bases at J, with 15 bases in the middle. For the CDR3, the DNA is TGTGCCAGCAGTTTATTCCCCCGGTCGGCGGAAGAGACCCAGTACTTC. Translating it yields CASSLFPRSAEETQYF.

A remark on this clonotype: Being one base from a much bigger clone, this may be a read error. This chain connects TRBV3-1 to TRBJ1-4; 7 bases line up with TRBD1. Germline V CDR1 and CDR2: LGHDT, YNNKEL (reference sequence). This CDR3 spans 14 amino acids. CDR3 sequence reads: CASSQGQRNGKLFF. The DNA for the CDR3 is TGTGCCAGCAGCCAGGGACAGAGAAATGGAAAACTGTTTTTT.

This chain connects TRBV2 to TRBJ1-4, with 9 bases identical to TRBD1. The CDR3 contains 17 residues. Losses at the gene ends were 5 bases for V and 0 bases for J; bases not matched to a gene: 7. CDR1 is SNHLY and CDR2 is FYNNEI in the germline V gene. CDR3 loop: CASSLRDRVPTNEKLFF. The DNA for the CDR3 is TGTGCCAGCAGTCTCCGGGACAGGGTTCCAACTAATGAAAAACTGTTTTTT. Looking up the rest from reference TRBV2 and TRBJ1-4 gives the full variable domain: EPEVTQTPSHQVTQMGQEVILRCVPISNHLYFYWYRQILGQKVEFLVSFYNNEISEKSEIFDDQFSVERPDGSNFTLKIRSTKLEDSAMYFCASSLRDRVPTNEKLFFGSGTQLSVL.

Many counts were recorded for this clonotype. This rearrangement joins TRBV5-1 to TRBJ2-2; possible D gene TRBD2, 5 bases. V lost 4 bases to trimming and J lost 5 bases, with 9 bases between them. The CDR3 is 13 amino acids. Germline CDR1 SGHRS, CDR2 YFSETQ. The CDR3, as DNA: TGCGCCAGCAGCCGCCCGGGGACCGGGGAGCTGTTTTTT. Encoded protein: CASSRPGTGELFF. Drawing the rest from reference TRBV5-1 and TRBJ2-2, the complete variable domain is KAGVTQTPRYLIKTRGQQVTLSCSPISGHRSVSWYQQTPGQGLQFLFEYFSETQRNKGNFPGRFSGRQFSNSRSEMNVSTLELGDSALYLCASSRPGTGELFFGEGSRLTVL.

This clonotype was found a few times. J is TRBJ2-2 and V is TRBV20-1, with no clear D. V lost 7 bases and J 3 bases, leaving 6 bases between the germline ends. This CDR3 has 11 residues. Germline CDR1 and CDR2: DFQATT and SNEGSKA (reference sequence). Written as DNA, the CDR3 is TGCAGTGGACAAGACACCGGGGAGCTGTTTTTT. Protein sequence: CSGQDTGELFF.

There are a few counts of this clonotype. This rearrangement joins TRBV11-3 to TRBJ2-7, with TRBD2 as a possible D gene (5 bases). The CDR3 consists of 15 residues. Per the germline V gene, CDR1 is SGHNT and CDR2 is YENEEA. V was pared by 7 bases and J by 1 base, with 17 bases between. CDR3 in amino acids: CASTRIPGFSYEQYF. The CDR3, as DNA: TGTGCCAGCACCCGAATCCCGGGGTTTTCCTACGAGCAGTACTTC.

The chain links TRBV20-1 to TRBJ2-3, with 8 bases matching TRBD2. Germline CDR1 and CDR2: DFQATT and SNEGSKA (reference sequence). CDR3 size: 15 residues. Trimming took 0 bases from V and 3 from J; bases not matched to a gene: 5. The CDR3 spells CSARDSGGPTDTQYF. The CDR3 DNA reads TGCAGTGCTAGAGATTCGGGAGGGCCAACAGATACGCAGTATTTT.

This rearrangement joins TRBV7-3 to TRBJ2-1; 8 nucleotides agree with TRBD2. This CDR3 contains 15 residues. V lost 5 bases to trimming and J lost 6 bases; unmatched junction nucleotides: 9. Germline V gene sequence: CDR1 SGHTA, CDR2 FQGTGA. CDR3 sequence (DNA): TGTGCCAGCAGCCAATCGGGACTAGGACTCAATGAGCAGTTCTTC. Its protein is CASSQSGLGLNEQFF. Full variable domain (rest looked up from reference TRBV7-3 and TRBJ2-1): GAGVSQTPSNKVTEKGKYVELRCDPISGHTALYWYRQSLGQGPEFLIYFQGTGAADDSGLPNDRFFAVRPEGSVSTLKIQRTERGDSAVYLCASSQSGLGLNEQFFGPGTRLTVL.

This clonotype came up a few times. The chain carries TRBV10-3 and TRBJ2-7, with 8 bases lining up with TRBD1. The V and J ends lost 10 bases and 2 bases, in that order; junction bases with no gene match: 10. The CDR3 length is 14 residues. Germline V gene sequence: CDR1 ENHRY, CDR2 SYGVKD. CDR3 sequence reads: CATLPTGDPYEQYF. The CDR3 bases are TGTGCCACCCTTCCGACAGGGGACCCCTACGAGCAGTACTTC.

This clonotype was recorded many times. The chain joins TRBV3-1 to TRBJ1-6; 9 bases map to TRBD1. J gave up 4 bases and V 3 bases, and 10 bases lay outside the gene matches. Germline V gives CDR1 LGHDT, CDR2 YNNKEL (reference sequence). This CDR3 contains 18 residues. The chain's CDR3 is CASSHAPVGQGYNSPLHF. CDR3 DNA sequence: TGTGCCAGCAGCCATGCCCCCGTAGGACAGGGGTATAATTCACCCCTCCACTTT.

This clonotype appeared many times. The chain is built from TRBV28 and TRBJ1-1; D remains ambiguous. Trimming left V 6 bases short and J 4 bases short, with 18 bases between. Germline V CDR1 and CDR2: MDHEN, SYDVKM. This CDR3 has 15 residues. The CDR3 DNA is TGTGCCAGCAGCCTAAGAATGGGGTGGCCCACTGAAGCTTTCTTT. This gives the protein CASSLRMGWPTEAFF.

The V call is TRBV28, the J call TRBJ1-1; 8 bases agree with TRBD1. The CDR3 is made up of 14 amino acids. Per the germline V gene, CDR1 is MDHEN and CDR2 is SYDVKM. After removal of 5 bases from V and 10 bases from J, the junction contained 12 bases not matched to a gene. The CDR3 nucleotides are TGTGCCAGCAGTCCAAGGACAGGGCTAGTACGAGCTTTCTTT. It encodes CASSPRTGLVRAFF.

There are many counts of this clonotype. V gene TRBV12-3 or TRBV12-4 combines with J gene TRBJ2-7; TRBD1 aligns across 9 bases. J lost 6 bases, V lost 4 bases, and 7 bases had no gene match. The CDR3 is made up of 14 amino acids. CDR3 in DNA: TGTGCCAGCAGTTCACAGGGGGCATTGGGCGAGCAGTACTTC. It translates to CASSSQGALGEQYF.

This clonotype was observed many times. The chain combines TRBV29-1 with TRBJ1-1; 10 nucleotides match TRBD1. Germline CDR1 and CDR2: SQVTM and ANQGSEA. The V segment lost 6 bases and the J segment 1 base; nucleotides outside the gene matches: 2. This CDR3 has 13 residues. DNA for the CDR3: TGCAGCGTGACAGGGGGCGCGAACACTGAAGCTTTCTTT. Translated, it gives CSVTGGANTEAFF.

This clonotype has ten or more counts. CDR3 in DNA: TGTGCCAGCATCCGGGACTATAATTCACCCCTCCACTTT. It is translated as CASIRDYNSPLHF. The chain joins TRBV6-1 to TRBJ1-6, with D unclear. V lost 7 bases, J lost 3 bases, and 7 bases lay in between. CDR3 length: 13 residues. CDR1 is MNHNS and CDR2 is SASEGT in the germline V gene.

This clonotype was observed a few times. V gene TRBV20-1 combines with J gene TRBJ1-2; D gene unclear. CDR3 length: 14 amino acids. The germline V and J ends were trimmed by 0 bases and 2 bases, with 10 bases remaining between them. The germline CDR1 and CDR2 sequences are DFQATT and SNEGSKA (reference sequence). The CDR3 nucleotides are TGCAGTGCTAGAGAAGCGGTTCTGAACTATGGCTACACCTTC. This sequence encodes CSAREAVLNYGYTF.

This clonotype was observed a handful of times. The chain is built from TRBV10-2 and TRBJ1-2; D is unclear. The V gene lost 5 bases and the J gene lost 8 bases, with 15 bases spanning the gap. Germline lookup yields CDR1 WSHSY and CDR2 SAAADI. CDR3 size: 13 residues. The CDR3 region has the DNA TGCGCCAGCAGTATACAGAGGGCTGGAGGCTACACCTTC. Residues: CASSIQRAGGYTF.

This clonotype was observed once. The chain has TRBV15 and TRBJ1-1, with TRBD1 identical over 9 bases. Germline CDR1 reads LNHNV; CDR2 reads YYDKDF (reference sequence). The CDR3 has 13 residues. The ends lost 4 bases at V and 7 bases at J; junction bases unmatched: 4. The CDR3 DNA sequence: TGTGCCACCAGCACTGGGACAGGGAGTGAAGCTTTCTTT. Protein: CATSTGTGSEAFF.